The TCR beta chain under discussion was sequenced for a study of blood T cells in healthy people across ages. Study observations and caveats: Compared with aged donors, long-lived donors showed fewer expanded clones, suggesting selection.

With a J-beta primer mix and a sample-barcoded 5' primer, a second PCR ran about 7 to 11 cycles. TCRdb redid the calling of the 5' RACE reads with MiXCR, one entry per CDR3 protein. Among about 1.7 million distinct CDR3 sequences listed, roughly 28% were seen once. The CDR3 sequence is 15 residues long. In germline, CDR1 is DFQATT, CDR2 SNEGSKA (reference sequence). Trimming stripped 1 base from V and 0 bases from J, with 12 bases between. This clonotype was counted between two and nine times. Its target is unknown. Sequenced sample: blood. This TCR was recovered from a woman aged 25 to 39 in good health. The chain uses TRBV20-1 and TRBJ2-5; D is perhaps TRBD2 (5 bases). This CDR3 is CSARAREGNQETQYF. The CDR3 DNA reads TGCAGTGCTAGAGCACGGGAAGGTAACCAAGAGACCCAGTACTTC.